Listed below are T cell receptor beta chains from one sample, sequenced in a study of blood T cell repertoires in COVID-19. Sequencing used immunoSEQ multiplex PCR; TCRdb keeps in-frame clones, though not all of them. The data show around 97,000 clones, around 87% seen once. The sequencing input was peripheral blood. These receptors all come from a human donor in a cohort sampled during active COVID-19. CDR3s leave out the opening cysteine and the closing phenylalanine or tryptophan.

J gene: TRBJ2-3; CDR3 length: 18; V gene: TRBV4-1; CDR3 protein: ASSLIFRLAGDPGADTQY
J gene: TRBJ2-1; CDR3 length: 11; V gene: TRBV2; CDR3 protein: ALAVTGRIEQF
J gene: TRBJ2-3; CDR3 length: 15; V gene: TRBV15; CDR3 protein: ATSRGTSGPATDTQY
J gene: TRBJ2-7; CDR3 length: 12; V gene: TRBV19; CDR3 protein: ASSMTGGDYEQY
J gene: TRBJ1-2; CDR3 length: 13; V gene: TRBV5-1; CDR3 protein: ASSLAVDSFYGYT
J gene: TRBJ2-5; CDR3 length: 12; V gene: TRBV11-2; CDR3 protein: ASSLAGYQETQY
J gene: TRBJ2-7; CDR3 length: 15; V gene: TRBV11-2; CDR3 protein: ASSLVFSGQGAYEQY
J gene: TRBJ2-5; CDR3 length: 14; V gene: TRBV15; CDR3 protein: ATSRDWATGGETQY
J gene: TRBJ2-4; CDR3 length: 12; V gene: TRBV28; CDR3 protein: ASSFTGAKNIQY
J gene: TRBJ2-3; CDR3 length: 12; V gene: TRBV29-1; CDR3 protein: SVDAGVSTDTQY
J gene: TRBJ2-1; CDR3 length: 11; V gene: TRBV2; CDR3 protein: ASNPTSPNEQF
J gene: TRBJ1-6; CDR3 length: 11; V gene: TRBV10-3; CDR3 protein: AISSNRDSPLH
J gene: TRBJ1-1; CDR3 length: 15; V gene: TRBV24-1; CDR3 protein: ATSGFSPGTGHTEAF
J gene: TRBJ1-2; CDR3 length: 11; V gene: TRBV27; CDR3 protein: AIRTGSLGGYT
J gene: TRBJ2-7; CDR3 length: 13; V gene: TRBV6-5; CDR3 protein: ASGPGLAGSYEQY
J gene: TRBJ2-4; CDR3 length: 15; V gene: TRBV28; CDR3 protein: ASSPTSSRAAKNIQY
J gene: TRBJ2-7; CDR3 length: 11; V gene: TRBV18; CDR3 protein: ASSPVVRSEQY
J gene: TRBJ1-5; CDR3 length: 12; V gene: TRBV7-9; CDR3 protein: ASSLTGMNQPQH
J gene: TRBJ1-3; CDR3 length: 15; V gene: TRBV27; CDR3 protein: ASSFTGTGLLGNTIY
J gene: TRBJ1-2; CDR3 length: 13; V gene: TRBV6-5; CDR3 protein: ASTVGATENYGYT
J gene: TRBJ2-7; CDR3 length: 10; V gene: TRBV11-2; CDR3 protein: ASSRGLYEQY
J gene: TRBJ2-7; CDR3 length: 10; V gene: TRBV7-9; CDR3 protein: ASRLSGYEQY
J gene: TRBJ2-4; CDR3 length: 17; V gene: TRBV2; CDR3 protein: ASRQLAGPEALSGNIQY
J gene: TRBJ2-2; CDR3 length: 14; V gene: TRBV28; CDR3 protein: ASSLGGASGTGELF
J gene: TRBJ2-2; CDR3 length: 12; V gene: TRBV6-5; CDR3 protein: ASSYDRERGELF
J gene: TRBJ2-3; CDR3 length: 12; V gene: TRBV6-5; CDR3 protein: ASSSLAPTDTQY
J gene: TRBJ2-7; CDR3 length: 18; V gene: TRBV15; CDR3 protein: ATSRDLTGQVPFWAYEQY
J gene: TRBJ2-3; CDR3 length: 16; V gene: TRBV28; CDR3 protein: ASSLVLTSGFSEDTQY
J gene: TRBJ1-1; CDR3 length: 12; V gene: TRBV4-3; CDR3 protein: ASSQEWGGTEAF
J gene: TRBJ2-6; CDR3 length: 20; V gene: TRBV5-1; CDR3 protein: ASSLIPGQGDPGTSGANVLT
J gene: TRBJ2-7; CDR3 length: 15; V gene: TRBV7-9; CDR3 protein: ASSLATLEGEHYEQY
J gene: TRBJ2-7; CDR3 length: 15; V gene: TRBV5-1; CDR3 protein: ASSSEIGTRFSYEQY
J gene: TRBJ2-5; CDR3 length: 15; V gene: TRBV3-1/TRBV3-2; CDR3 protein: ASSQSLADWRRETQY
J gene: TRBJ1-1; CDR3 length: 12; V gene: TRBV19; CDR3 protein: ASRDGQIITEAF
J gene: TRBJ1-5; CDR3 length: 12; V gene: TRBV2; CDR3 protein: ASSGQGGNQPQH
J gene: TRBJ2-1; CDR3 length: 11; V gene: TRBV5-1; CDR3 protein: ASSGDSYNEQF
J gene: TRBJ2-7; CDR3 length: 12; V gene: TRBV5-1; CDR3 protein: ASSLTAGAYEQY
J gene: TRBJ2-1; CDR3 length: 16; V gene: TRBV6-4; CDR3 protein: ASSELGTSGSSYNEQF
J gene: TRBJ1-5; CDR3 length: 12; V gene: TRBV5-4; CDR3 protein: ASSLVYSNQPQH
J gene: TRBJ1-4; CDR3 length: 11; V gene: TRBV10-2; CDR3 protein: ASSGQANEKLF
J gene: TRBJ1-5; CDR3 length: 14; V gene: TRBV18; CDR3 protein: ASSQGAAISNQPQH
J gene: TRBJ1-4; CDR3 length: 13; V gene: TRBV5-1; CDR3 protein: ASSDAQGANEKLF
J gene: TRBJ2-1; CDR3 length: 13; V gene: TRBV2; CDR3 protein: ASTLDSRYNNEQF
J gene: TRBJ2-5; CDR3 length: 14; V gene: TRBV11-3; CDR3 protein: ASSSRASGGQETQY
J gene: TRBJ2-7; CDR3 length: 15; V gene: TRBV7-9; CDR3 protein: ASSLAQTSGISYEQY
J gene: TRBJ1-3; CDR3 length: 12; V gene: TRBV9; CDR3 protein: ASSVSGEGNTIY
J gene: TRBJ2-7; CDR3 length: 9; V gene: TRBV6-6; CDR3 protein: ASKTGYEQY